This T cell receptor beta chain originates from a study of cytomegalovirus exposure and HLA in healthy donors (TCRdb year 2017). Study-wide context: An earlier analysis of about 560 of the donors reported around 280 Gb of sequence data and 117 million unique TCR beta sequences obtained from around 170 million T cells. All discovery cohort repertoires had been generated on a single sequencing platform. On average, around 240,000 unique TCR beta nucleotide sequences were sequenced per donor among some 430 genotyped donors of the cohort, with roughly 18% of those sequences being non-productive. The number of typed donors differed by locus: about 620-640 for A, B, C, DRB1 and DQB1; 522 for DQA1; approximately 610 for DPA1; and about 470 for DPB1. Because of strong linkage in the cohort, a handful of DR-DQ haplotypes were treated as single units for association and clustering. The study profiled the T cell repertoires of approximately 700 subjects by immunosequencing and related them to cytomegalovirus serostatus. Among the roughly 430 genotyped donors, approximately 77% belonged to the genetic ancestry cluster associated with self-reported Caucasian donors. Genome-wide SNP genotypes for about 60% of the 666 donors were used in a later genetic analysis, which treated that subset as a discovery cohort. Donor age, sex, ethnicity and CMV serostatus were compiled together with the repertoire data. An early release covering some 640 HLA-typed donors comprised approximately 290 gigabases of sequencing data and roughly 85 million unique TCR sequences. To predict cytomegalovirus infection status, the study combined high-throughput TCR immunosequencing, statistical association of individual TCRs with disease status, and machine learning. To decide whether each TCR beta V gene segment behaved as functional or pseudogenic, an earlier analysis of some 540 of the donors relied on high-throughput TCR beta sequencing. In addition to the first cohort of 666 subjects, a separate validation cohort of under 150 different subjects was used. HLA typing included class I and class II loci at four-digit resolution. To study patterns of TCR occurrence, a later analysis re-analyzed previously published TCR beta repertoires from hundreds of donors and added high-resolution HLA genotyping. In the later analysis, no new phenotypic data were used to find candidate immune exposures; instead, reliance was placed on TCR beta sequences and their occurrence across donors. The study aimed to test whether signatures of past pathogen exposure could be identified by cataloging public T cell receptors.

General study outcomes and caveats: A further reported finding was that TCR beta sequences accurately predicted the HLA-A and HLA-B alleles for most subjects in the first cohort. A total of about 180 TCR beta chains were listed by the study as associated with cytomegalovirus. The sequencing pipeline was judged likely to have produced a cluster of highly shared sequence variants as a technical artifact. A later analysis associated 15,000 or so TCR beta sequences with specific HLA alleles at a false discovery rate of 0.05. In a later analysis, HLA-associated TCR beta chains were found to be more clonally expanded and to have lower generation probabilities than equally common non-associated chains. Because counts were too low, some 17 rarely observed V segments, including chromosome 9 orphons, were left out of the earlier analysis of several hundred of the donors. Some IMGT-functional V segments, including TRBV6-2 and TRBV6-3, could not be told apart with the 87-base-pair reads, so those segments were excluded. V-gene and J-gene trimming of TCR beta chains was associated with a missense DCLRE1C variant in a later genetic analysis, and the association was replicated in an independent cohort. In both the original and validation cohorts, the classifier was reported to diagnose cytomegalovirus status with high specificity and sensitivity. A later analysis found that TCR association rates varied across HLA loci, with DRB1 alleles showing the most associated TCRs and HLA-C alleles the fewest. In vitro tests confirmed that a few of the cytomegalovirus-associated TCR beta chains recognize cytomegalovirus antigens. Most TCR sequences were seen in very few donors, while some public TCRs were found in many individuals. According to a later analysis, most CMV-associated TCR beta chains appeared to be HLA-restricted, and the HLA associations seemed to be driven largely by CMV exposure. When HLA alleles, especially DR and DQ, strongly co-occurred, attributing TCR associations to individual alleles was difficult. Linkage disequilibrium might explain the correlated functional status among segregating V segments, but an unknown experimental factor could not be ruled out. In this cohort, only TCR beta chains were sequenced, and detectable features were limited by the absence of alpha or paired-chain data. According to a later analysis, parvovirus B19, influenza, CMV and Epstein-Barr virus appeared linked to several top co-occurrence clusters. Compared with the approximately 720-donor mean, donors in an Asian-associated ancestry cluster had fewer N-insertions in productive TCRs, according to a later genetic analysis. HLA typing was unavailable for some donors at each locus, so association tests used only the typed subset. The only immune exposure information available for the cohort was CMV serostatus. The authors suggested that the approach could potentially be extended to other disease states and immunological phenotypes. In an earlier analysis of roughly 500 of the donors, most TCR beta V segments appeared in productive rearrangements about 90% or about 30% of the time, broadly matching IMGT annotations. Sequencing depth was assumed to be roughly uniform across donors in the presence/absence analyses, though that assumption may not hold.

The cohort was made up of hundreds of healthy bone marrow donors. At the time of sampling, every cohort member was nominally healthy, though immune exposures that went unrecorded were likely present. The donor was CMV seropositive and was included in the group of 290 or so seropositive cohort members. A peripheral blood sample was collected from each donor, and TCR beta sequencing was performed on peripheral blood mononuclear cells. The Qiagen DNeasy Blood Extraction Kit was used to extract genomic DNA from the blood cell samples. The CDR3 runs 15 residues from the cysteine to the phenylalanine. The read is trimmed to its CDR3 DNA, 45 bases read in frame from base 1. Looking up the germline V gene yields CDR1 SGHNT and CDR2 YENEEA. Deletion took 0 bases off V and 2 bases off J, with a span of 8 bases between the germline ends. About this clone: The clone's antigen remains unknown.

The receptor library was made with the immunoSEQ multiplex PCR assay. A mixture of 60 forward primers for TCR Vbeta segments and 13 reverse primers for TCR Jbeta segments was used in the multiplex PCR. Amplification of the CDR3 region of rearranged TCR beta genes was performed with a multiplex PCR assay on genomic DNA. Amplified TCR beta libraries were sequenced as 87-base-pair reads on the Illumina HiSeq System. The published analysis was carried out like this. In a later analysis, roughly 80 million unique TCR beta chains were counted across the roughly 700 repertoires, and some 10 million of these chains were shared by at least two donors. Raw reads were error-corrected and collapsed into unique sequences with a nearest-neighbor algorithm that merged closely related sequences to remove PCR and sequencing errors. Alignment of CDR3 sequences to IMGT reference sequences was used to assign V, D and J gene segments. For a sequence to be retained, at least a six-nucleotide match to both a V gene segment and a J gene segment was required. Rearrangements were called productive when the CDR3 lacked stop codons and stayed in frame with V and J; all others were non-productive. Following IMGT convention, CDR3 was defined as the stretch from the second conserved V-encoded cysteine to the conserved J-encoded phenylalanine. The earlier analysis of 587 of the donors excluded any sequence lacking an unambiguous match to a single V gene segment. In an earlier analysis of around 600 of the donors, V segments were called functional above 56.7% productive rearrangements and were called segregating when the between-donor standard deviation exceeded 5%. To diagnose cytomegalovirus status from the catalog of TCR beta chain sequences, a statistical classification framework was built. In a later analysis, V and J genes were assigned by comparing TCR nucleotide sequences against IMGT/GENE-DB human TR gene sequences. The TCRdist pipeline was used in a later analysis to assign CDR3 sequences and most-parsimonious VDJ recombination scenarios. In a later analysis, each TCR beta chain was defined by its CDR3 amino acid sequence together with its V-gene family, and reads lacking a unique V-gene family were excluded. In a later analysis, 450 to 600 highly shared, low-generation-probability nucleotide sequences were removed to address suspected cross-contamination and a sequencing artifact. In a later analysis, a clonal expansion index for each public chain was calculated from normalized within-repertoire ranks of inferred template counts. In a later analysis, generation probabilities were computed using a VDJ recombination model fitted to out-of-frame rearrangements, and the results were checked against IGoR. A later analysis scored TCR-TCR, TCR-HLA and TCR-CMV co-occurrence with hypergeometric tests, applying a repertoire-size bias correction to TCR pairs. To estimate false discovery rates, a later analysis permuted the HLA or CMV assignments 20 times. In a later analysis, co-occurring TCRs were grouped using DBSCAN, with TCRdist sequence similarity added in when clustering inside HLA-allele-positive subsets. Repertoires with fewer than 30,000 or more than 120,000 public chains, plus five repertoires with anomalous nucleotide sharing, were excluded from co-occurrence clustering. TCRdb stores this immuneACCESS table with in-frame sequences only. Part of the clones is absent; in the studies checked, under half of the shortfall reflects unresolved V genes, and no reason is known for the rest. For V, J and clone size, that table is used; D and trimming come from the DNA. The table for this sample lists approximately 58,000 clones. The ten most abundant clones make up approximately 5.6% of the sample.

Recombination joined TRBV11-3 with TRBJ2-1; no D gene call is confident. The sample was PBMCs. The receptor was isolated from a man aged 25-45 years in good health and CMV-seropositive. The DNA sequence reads TGTGCCAGCAGCTTAGACGCGGTGACCTACAATGAGCAGTTCTTC. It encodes CASSLDAVTYNEQFF. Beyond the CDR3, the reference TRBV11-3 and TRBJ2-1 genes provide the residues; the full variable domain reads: EAGVVQSPRYKIIEKKQPVAFWCNPISGHNTLYWYLQNLGQGPELLIRYENEEAVDDSQLPKDRFSAERLKGVDSTLKIQPAELGDSAVYLCASSLDAVTYNEQFFGPGTRLTVL.